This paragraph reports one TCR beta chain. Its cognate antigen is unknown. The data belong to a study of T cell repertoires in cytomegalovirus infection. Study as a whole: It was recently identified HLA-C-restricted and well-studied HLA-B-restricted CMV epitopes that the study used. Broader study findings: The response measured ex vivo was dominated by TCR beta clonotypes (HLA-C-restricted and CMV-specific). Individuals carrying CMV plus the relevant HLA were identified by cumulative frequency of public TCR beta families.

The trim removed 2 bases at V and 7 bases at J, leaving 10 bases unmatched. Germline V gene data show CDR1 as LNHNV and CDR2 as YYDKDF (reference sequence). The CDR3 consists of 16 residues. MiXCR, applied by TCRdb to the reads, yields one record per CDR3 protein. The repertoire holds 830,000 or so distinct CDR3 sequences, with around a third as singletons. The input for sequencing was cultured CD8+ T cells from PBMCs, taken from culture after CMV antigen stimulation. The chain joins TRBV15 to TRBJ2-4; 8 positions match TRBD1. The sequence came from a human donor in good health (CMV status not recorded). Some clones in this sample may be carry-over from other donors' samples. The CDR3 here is CATSRRRTGLNNIQYF. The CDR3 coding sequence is TGTGCCACCAGCAGAAGGAGGACAGGGTTAAACAACATTCAGTACTTC.